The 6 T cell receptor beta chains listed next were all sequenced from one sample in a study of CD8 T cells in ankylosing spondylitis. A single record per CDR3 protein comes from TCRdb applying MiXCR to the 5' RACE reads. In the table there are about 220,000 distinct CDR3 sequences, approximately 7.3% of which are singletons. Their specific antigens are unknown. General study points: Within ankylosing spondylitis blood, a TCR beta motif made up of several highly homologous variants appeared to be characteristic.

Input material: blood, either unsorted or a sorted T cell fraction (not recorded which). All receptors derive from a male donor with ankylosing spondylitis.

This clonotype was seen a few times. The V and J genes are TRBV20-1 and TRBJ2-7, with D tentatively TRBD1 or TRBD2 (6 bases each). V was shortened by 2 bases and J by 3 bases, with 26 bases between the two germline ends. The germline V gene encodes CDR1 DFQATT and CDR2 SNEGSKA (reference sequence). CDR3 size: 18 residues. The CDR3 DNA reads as TGCAGTGCTAGATTCGTGGGGCATCAGGGGACTTCAGGCTACGAGCAGTACTTC. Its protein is CSARFVGHQGTSGYEQYF.

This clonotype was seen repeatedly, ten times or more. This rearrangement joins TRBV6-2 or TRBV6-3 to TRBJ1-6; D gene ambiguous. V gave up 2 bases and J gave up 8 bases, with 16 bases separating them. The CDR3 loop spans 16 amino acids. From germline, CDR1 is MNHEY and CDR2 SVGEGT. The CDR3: CASSYTLGLGDSPLHF. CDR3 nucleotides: TGTGCCAGCAGTTACACGCTTGGACTTGGCGATTCACCCCTCCACTTT.

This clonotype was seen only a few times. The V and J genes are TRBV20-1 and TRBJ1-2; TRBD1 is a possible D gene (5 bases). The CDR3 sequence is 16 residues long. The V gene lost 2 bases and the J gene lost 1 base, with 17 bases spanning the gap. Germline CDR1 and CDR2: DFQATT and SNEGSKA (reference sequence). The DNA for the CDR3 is TGCAGTGCTAGAACGGGCAGGGACGAAGTTAACTATGGCTACACCTTC. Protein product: CSARTGRDEVNYGYTF.

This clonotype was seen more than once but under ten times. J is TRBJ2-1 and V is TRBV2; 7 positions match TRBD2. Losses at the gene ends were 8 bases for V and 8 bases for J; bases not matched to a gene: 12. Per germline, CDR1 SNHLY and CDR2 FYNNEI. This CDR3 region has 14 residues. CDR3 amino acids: CASWGEGPPDEQFF. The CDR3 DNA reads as TGTGCCAGCTGGGGGGAGGGTCCTCCGGATGAGCAGTTCTTC.

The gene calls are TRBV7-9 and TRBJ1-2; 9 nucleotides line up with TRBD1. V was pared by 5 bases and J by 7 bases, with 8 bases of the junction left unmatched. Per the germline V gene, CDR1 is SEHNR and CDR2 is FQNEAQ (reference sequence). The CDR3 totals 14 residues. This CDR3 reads CASSTGQGLSGYTF. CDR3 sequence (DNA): TGTGCCAGCAGCACGGGACAGGGATTAAGTGGCTACACCTTC.

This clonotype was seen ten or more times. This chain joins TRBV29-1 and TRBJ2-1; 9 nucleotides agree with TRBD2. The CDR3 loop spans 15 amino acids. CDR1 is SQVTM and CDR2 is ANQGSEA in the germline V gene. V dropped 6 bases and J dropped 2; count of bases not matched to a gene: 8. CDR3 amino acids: CSVVRLAVTYNEQFF. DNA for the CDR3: TGCAGCGTGGTGAGACTAGCGGTAACCTACAATGAGCAGTTCTTC.